This TCR beta chain was sequenced for a study of blood T cell repertoires in COVID-19. Trimming took off 5 bases at V and 4 bases at J, with 17 bases between the two ends. The CDR3 runs 16 residues. Germline assignment: CDR1 MDHEN and CDR2 SYDVKM. Produced via immunoSEQ multiplex PCR; TCRdb's table is partial and in-frame only. The sample records about 110,000 clones, over 75% being singletons. The chain carries TRBV28 and TRBJ1-4, with D perhaps matching TRBD1 (6 bases). What was sequenced was peripheral blood. The sequence came from a woman in her 70s who had recovered from COVID-19. CDR3 sequence: CASSDPRGRDNEKLFF. Written as DNA, the CDR3 is TGTGCCAGCAGTGACCCCAGGGGAAGGGATAATGAAAAACTGTTTTTT.